The source of this TCR beta chain is a study of blood T cell repertoires in COVID-19. Study-level background: Acute and convalescent COVID-19 specimens originated in the United States, Italy and Spain. Sample material is recorded as cDNA or gDNA derived from T cells, B-cell-depleted T cells, or PBMCs.

The authors' processing: Nucleated cell number was recorded as an estimate derived from reference gene primer amplification. Sequencing was performed with immunoSEQ multiplex PCR; in TCRdb, only in-frame clones are kept and a portion is missing. D and trimming come from the DNA, and the V and J calls and clone size come from that table. The sample contains about 170,000 clones, approximately 83% of which appear only once. The CDR3 is made up of 18 amino acids. Germline values: CDR1 LNHNV, CDR2 YYDKDF (reference sequence). V lost 5 bases, J lost 0 bases, and 22 bases lay in between. The sequence was collected from a man aged 65 to 79 with active or convalescent COVID-19. The sample comprised peripheral blood. The chain uses TRBV15 and TRBJ1-1, with D possibly matching TRBD1 (6 bases). The CDR3 nucleotides read TGTGCCACCAGCCATTCACCAAGGGGGAAGGGGATGAACACTGAAGCTTTCTTT. It translates to CATSHSPRGKGMNTEAFF. The whole variable domain, filled in from reference TRBV15 and TRBJ1-1, reads DAMVIQNPRYQVTQFGKPVTLSCSQTLNHNVMYWYQQKSSQAPKLLFHYYDKDFNNEADTPDNFQSRRPNTSFCFLDIRSPGLGDTAMYLCATSHSPRGKGMNTEAFFGQGTRLTVV.